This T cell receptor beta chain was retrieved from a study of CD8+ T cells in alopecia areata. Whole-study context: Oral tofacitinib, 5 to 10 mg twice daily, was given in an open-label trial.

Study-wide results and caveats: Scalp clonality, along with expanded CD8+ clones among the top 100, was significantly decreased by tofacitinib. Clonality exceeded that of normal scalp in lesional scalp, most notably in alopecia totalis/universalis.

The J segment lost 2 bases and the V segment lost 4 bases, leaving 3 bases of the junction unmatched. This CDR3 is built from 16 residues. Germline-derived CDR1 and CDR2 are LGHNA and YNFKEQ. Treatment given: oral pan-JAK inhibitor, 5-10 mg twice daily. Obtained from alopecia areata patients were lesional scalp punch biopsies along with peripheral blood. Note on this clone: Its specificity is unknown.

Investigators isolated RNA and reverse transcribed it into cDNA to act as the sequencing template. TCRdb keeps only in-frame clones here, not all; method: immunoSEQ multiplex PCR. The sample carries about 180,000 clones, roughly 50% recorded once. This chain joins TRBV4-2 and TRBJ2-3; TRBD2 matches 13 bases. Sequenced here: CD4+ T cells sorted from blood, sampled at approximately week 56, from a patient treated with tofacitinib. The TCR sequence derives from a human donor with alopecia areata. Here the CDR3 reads CASSLGLAGTTDTQYF. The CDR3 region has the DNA TGTGCCAGCAGCCTGGGACTAGCGGGGACCACAGATACGCAGTATTTT.